These T cell receptor beta chains were read from a single sample in a study of OX40 agonist ivuxolimab in advanced cancers. Profiling relied on immunoSEQ multiplex PCR, and the TCRdb table lists in-frame clones only, not all of them. The data contain tens of thousands of clones, 60% to 80% of them singletons. Sample: CD4+ or CD8+ T cells sorted from blood, taken in a trial of the OX40 agonist ivuxolimab. All receptors derive from an adult with an advanced solid tumor such as melanoma, head and neck, liver or kidney cancer. Each CDR3 is given with its conserved first and last residue. The order of the fields is J gene, clone size, CDR3 length, D gene, V gene, CDR3 protein, CDR3 DNA. A D gene is named only where the DNA matches it firmly. Clone sizes are given selectively: once, few, many, or a class where the clone is expanded.

TRBJ2-1 few 15 NA TRBV28 CASSSPGGGRYEQFF TGTGCCAGCAGCAGCCCAGGGGGGGGACGGTATGAGCAGTTCTTC
TRBJ2-7 once 16 NA TRBV11-1 CASSLGAESGAHEQYF TGTGCCAGCAGCTTAGGTGCTGAGTCGGGAGCCCACGAGCAGTACTTC
TRBJ1-4 once 13 NA TRBV2 CASRQHLNEKLFF TGTGCCAGCAGACAGCACCTTAATGAAAAACTGTTTTTT
TRBJ2-2 NA 14 NA TRBV9 CASSVDPNTGELFF TGTGCCAGCAGCGTAGACCCAAACACCGGGGAGCTGTTTTTT
TRBJ2-7 few 17 TRBD2 TRBV13 CASSFSPGLAGPYEQYF TGTGCCAGCAGCTTTTCCCCGGGACTAGCGGGTCCCTACGAGCAGTACTTC
TRBJ1-2 NA 14 NA TRBV18 CASSLGRAPGGYTF TGTGCCAGCTCACTGGGAAGGGCCCCTGGTGGCTACACCTTC
TRBJ2-7 NA 15 TRBD2 TRBV11-2 CASSSFAAGGREQYF TGTGCCAGCAGCTCCTTTGCGGCGGGAGGGAGGGAGCAGTACTTC
TRBJ2-7 NA 15 NA TRBV7-2 CASSLGPELNGEQYF TGTGCCAGCAGCTTAGGGCCGGAACTTAATGGCGAGCAGTACTTC
TRBJ1-3 NA 15 NA TRBV5-6 CASSPAATVGNTIYF TGTGCCAGCAGCCCCGCAGCGACCGTTGGAAACACCATATATTTT
TRBJ1-2 NA 10 NA TRBV28 CATQFYGYTF TGTGCGACACAATTCTATGGCTACACCTTC
TRBJ1-4 medium-sized 15 TRBD1 TRBV2 CASSVRGQGAGKLFF TGTGCCAGCAGTGTAAGGGGACAGGGGGCTGGAAAACTGTTTTTT
TRBJ1-1 once 13 NA TRBV7-3 CASSFAGSTEAFF TGTGCCAGCAGCTTCGCCGGGAGCACTGAAGCTTTCTTT
TRBJ1-1 NA 18 TRBD1 TRBV18 CASSPLSGTGGRGTEAFF TGTGCCAGCTCACCACTTTCCGGGACAGGGGGCCGGGGAACTGAAGCTTTCTTT
TRBJ1-5 NA 13 TRBD1 TRBV19 CAGGDRIGQPQHF TGTGCCGGAGGGGACAGGATTGGACAGCCCCAGCATTTT
TRBJ2-5 NA 13 TRBD1 TRBV2 CASNRGYQETQYF TGTGCCAGCAACAGGGGGTACCAAGAGACCCAGTACTTC
TRBJ2-3 NA 16 NA TRBV5-1 CASSLSGSTSTDTQYF TGCGCCAGCAGCTTATCCGGTAGTACTAGCACAGATACGCAGTATTTT
TRBJ1-2 NA 12 NA TRBV28 CASSLSGYGYTF TGTGCCAGCAGTTTGAGTGGTTATGGCTACACCTTC
TRBJ2-5 NA 16 TRBD2 TRBV18 CASSPSGLAGGETQYF TGTGCCAGCTCACCATCGGGACTAGCGGGAGGTGAGACCCAGTACTTC
TRBJ2-7 few 16 TRBD1 TRBV5-1 CASSLGGGQGSQEQYF TGCGCCAGCAGCTTGGGGGGGGGACAGGGGAGTCAAGAGCAGTACTTC
TRBJ2-7 NA 16 NA TRBV6-1 CASSEEAGASSYEQYF TGTGCCAGCAGTGAAGAGGCAGGGGCTAGCTCCTACGAGCAGTACTTC
TRBJ2-5 NA 15 TRBD2 TRBV28 CASSLMAGGQETQYF TGTGCCAGCAGTTTAATGGCGGGAGGTCAAGAGACCCAGTACTTC
TRBJ1-4 NA 15 NA TRBV19 CASSITVGNHEKLFF TGTGCCAGTAGTATTACAGTGGGGAATCATGAAAAACTGTTTTTT
TRBJ2-5 NA 16 NA TRBV7-2 CASSLASSGRQETQYF TGTGCCAGCAGCTTAGCGTCATCCGGGAGACAAGAGACCCAGTACTTC
TRBJ2-5 NA 18 NA TRBV19 CASSPLGLIALSQETQYF TGTGCCAGTAGTCCCCTAGGTCTTATAGCGCTAAGCCAAGAGACCCAGTACTTC
TRBJ2-2 NA 13 TRBD1 TRBV6-1 CASSGDRAGELFF TGTGCCAGCAGTGGGGACAGGGCCGGGGAGCTGTTTTTT
TRBJ2-5 few 15 NA TRBV21-1 CASSTTSGFQETQYF TGTGCCAGCAGCACGACTAGCGGTTTCCAAGAGACCCAGTACTTC
TRBJ2-7 NA 14 NA TRBV19 CASALGVGSYEQYF TGTGCCAGTGCCCTAGGGGTCGGCTCCTACGAGCAGTACTTC
TRBJ1-3 NA 14 NA TRBV27 CASSLSGTRDTIYF TGTGCCAGCAGTTTATCCGGGACCCGGGACACCATATATTTT
TRBJ2-5 NA 18 TRBD2 TRBV7-8 CASSLDRISGALQETQYF TGTGCCAGCAGCTTAGATCGGATTAGCGGGGCCCTCCAAGAGACCCAGTACTTC
TRBJ2-2 NA 17 TRBD1 TRBV27 CASSLKGQGTNTGELFF TGTGCCAGCAGTTTAAAGGGACAGGGGACGAACACCGGGGAGCTGTTTTTT
TRBJ1-1 few 15 NA TRBV28 CASLPGGGRNTEAFF TGTGCCAGCCTTCCCGGGGGGGGGCGCAACACTGAAGCTTTCTTT
TRBJ2-5 NA 14 TRBD1 TRBV19 CASNGNRGRGTQYF TGTGCCAGTAATGGGAACAGGGGGCGCGGGACCCAGTACTTC
TRBJ2-5 NA 15 TRBD1 TRBV7-2 CASSPGGQGQETQYF TGTGCCAGCAGCCCAGGGGGACAGGGCCAAGAGACCCAGTACTTC
TRBJ1-2 NA 12 NA TRBV19 CASSPRAAGYTF TGTGCCAGTAGTCCCAGGGCGGCGGGCTACACCTTC
TRBJ2-3 NA 13 NA TRBV7-7 CASSLALANTQYF TGTGCCAGCAGCTTAGCGCTGGCAAATACGCAGTATTTT
TRBJ2-2 few 14 TRBD1 TRBV11-3 CASSQTGTTGELFF TGTGCCAGCAGTCAGACAGGGACGACCGGGGAGCTGTTTTTT
TRBJ2-7 NA 13 NA TRBV19 CASHNRGSYEQYF TGTGCCAGTCATAATAGGGGCTCGTACGAGCAGTACTTC
TRBJ1-5 NA 17 NA TRBV19 CASSNPTGPSWDQPQHF TGTGCCAGTAGTAACCCTACAGGCCCCTCTTGGGATCAGCCCCAGCATTTT
TRBJ1-1 NA 13 NA TRBV29-1 CSVSGTVNTEAFF TGCAGCGTCTCCGGGACGGTGAACACTGAAGCTTTCTTT
TRBJ2-3 NA 14 NA TRBV14 CASSSLRTADTQYF TGTGCCAGCAGCTCTTTGCGGACGGCAGATACGCAGTATTTT
TRBJ1-4 NA 14 TRBD1 TRBV5-1 CASSPGGPNEKLFF TGCGCCAGCAGCCCAGGGGGACCAAATGAAAAACTGTTTTTT
TRBJ1-4 NA 16 NA TRBV19 CATHLGQLATNEKLFF TGTGCCACTCACCTGGGGCAGCTCGCAACTAATGAAAAACTGTTTTTT
TRBJ1-5 NA 15 NA TRBV5-1 CASSLDSDSNQPQHF TGCGCCAGCAGCTTGGACAGCGATAGCAATCAGCCCCAGCATTTT
TRBJ2-5 NA 15 TRBD2 TRBV5-1 CASSLNSRGGETQYF TGCGCCAGCAGCTTGAACTCTAGGGGAGGGGAGACCCAGTACTTC
TRBJ2-2 once 14 TRBD1 TRBV10-1 CASTRDRNTGELFF TGCGCCAGCACCCGGGACAGGAACACCGGGGAGCTGTTTTTT
TRBJ2-2 once 16 NA TRBV27 CASSSVESFNTGELFF TGTGCCAGCAGTTCGGTAGAGTCCTTTAACACCGGGGAGCTGTTTTTT
TRBJ1-5 NA 14 TRBD1 TRBV2 CASSQDRGVQPQHF TGTGCCAGCAGCCAGGACAGGGGGGTTCAGCCCCAGCATTTT
TRBJ1-4 NA 14 TRBD1 TRBV6-1 CASRQGAGNEKLFF TGTGCCAGCAGACAGGGGGCGGGGAATGAAAAACTGTTTTTT
TRBJ2-5 NA 13 NA TRBV15 CATSRGYREAQYF TGTGCCACCAGCAGAGGATACAGGGAGGCCCAGTACTTC
TRBJ1-4 NA 16 TRBD1 TRBV7-2 CASSHSTTGFGEKLFF TGTGCCAGCAGCCACTCCACGACAGGGTTCGGTGAAAAACTGTTTTTT
TRBJ1-3 NA 16 TRBD1 TRBV4-3 CASSSMTGSSGNTIYF TGCGCCAGCAGCTCTATGACAGGGAGCTCTGGAAACACCATATATTTT
TRBJ2-3 NA 17 TRBD2 TRBV9 CASSVGIAGGNTDTQYF TGTGCCAGCAGCGTAGGAATAGCGGGGGGGAACACAGATACGCAGTATTTT
TRBJ1-5 few 13 NA TRBV6-1 CASSDRVNQPQHF TGTGCCAGCAGTGACAGGGTCAATCAGCCCCAGCATTTT
TRBJ2-5 NA 15 NA TRBV18 CASSPAQVHQETQYF TGTGCCAGCTCACCCGCTCAGGTCCACCAAGAGACCCAGTACTTC
TRBJ2-1 NA 15 NA TRBV2 CASSGGGGAVDEQFF TGTGCCAGCAGTGGGGGTGGCGGCGCTGTCGATGAGCAGTTCTTC
TRBJ1-1 NA 14 NA TRBV11-2 CASSAERGGFEAFF TGTGCCAGCAGTGCCGAACGGGGGGGCTTTGAAGCTTTCTTT
TRBJ2-7 once 13 TRBD2 TRBV2 CASLSGRGREQYF TGTGCCAGCCTCAGCGGGAGAGGACGGGAGCAGTACTTC
TRBJ1-5 NA 12 NA TRBV28 CASGQLNQPQHF TGTGCCAGCGGACAGCTCAATCAGCCCCAGCATTTT